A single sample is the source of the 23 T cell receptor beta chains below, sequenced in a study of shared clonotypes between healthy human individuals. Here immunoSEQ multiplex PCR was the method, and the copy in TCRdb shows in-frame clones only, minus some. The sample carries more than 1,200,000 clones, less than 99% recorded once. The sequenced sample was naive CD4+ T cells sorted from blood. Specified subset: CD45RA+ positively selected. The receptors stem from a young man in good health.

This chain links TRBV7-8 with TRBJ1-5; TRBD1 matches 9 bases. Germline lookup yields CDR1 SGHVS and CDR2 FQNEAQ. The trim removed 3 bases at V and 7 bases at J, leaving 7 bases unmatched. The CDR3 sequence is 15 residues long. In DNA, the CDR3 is TGTGCCAGCAGCTTGGTGACAGGGGGAGGACAGCCCCAGCATTTT. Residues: CASSLVTGGGQPQHF.

DNA for the CDR3: TGTGCCAGCAGTGCCGGAAGAGGGGAGACGGGCGGCTACACCTTC. Translated, it gives CASSAGRGETGGYTF. The chain combines TRBV25-1 with TRBJ1-2, with D possibly matching TRBD1 (5 bases). In germline, CDR1 is MGHDK, CDR2 SYGVNS. Trimming pared 4 bases from V and 8 bases from J, leaving 20 bases between. The CDR3 extends over 15 amino acids.

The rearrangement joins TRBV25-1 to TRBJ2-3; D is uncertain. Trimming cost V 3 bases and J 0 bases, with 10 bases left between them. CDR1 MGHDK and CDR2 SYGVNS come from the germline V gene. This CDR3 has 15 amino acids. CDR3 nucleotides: TGTGCCAGCAGTGACCAACCTTTTAGCACAGATACGCAGTATTTT. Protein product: CASSDQPFSTDTQYF.

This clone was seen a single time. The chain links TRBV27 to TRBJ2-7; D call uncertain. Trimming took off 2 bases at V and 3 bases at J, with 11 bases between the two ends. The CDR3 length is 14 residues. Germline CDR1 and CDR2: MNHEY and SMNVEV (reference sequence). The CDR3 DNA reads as TGTGCCAGCAGTTTAAATGGGCTTCTCTACGAGCAGTACTTC. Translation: CASSLNGLLYEQYF.

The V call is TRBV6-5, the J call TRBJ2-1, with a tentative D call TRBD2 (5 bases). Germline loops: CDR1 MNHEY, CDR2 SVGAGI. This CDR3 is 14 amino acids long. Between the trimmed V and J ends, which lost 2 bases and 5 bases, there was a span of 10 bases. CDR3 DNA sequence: TGTGCCAGCAGTTACGTGGCAGCGGACAATGAGCAGTTCTTC. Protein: CASSYVAADNEQFF.

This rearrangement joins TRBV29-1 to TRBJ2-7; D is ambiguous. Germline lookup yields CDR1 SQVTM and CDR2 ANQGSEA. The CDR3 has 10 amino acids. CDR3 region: CRKLSYEQYF. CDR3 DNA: TGCAGGAAGCTCTCCTACGAGCAGTACTTC.

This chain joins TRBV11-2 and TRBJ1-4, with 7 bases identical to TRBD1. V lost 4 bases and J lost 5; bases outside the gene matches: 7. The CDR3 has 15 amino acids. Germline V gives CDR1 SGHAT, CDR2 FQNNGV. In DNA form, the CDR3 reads TGTGCCAGCAGCTCCCCAAGGGGGCCCAATGAAAAACTGTTTTTT. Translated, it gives CASSSPRGPNEKLFF. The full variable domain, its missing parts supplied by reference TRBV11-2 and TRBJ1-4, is EAGVAQSPRYKIIEKRQSVAFWCNPISGHATLYWYQQILGQGPKLLIQFQNNGVVDDSQLPKDRFSAERLKGVDSTLKIQPAKLEDSAVYLCASSSPRGPNEKLFFGSGTQLSVL.

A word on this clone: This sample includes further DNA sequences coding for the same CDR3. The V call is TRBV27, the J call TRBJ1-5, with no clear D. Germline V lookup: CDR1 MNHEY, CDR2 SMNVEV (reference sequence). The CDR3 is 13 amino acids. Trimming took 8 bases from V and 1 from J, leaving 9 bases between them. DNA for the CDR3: TGTGCCAGCTCCCGGGGAAGCAATCAGCCCCAGCATTTT. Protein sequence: CASSRGSNQPQHF.

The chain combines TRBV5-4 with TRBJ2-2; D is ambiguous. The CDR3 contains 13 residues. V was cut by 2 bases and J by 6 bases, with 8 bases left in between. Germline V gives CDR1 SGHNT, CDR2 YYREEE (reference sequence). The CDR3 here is CASSLHGAGELFF. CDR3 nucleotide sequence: TGTGCCAGCAGCTTACACGGAGCCGGGGAGCTGTTTTTT.

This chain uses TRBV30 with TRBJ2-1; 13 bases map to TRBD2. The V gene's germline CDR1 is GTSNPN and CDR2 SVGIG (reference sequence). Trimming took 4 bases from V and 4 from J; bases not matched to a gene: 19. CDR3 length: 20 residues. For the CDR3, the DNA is TGTGCCTGGAAGGGCCGAACTAGCGGGAGGGCCGCAATCTTGTACAATGAGCAGTTCTTC. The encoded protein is CAWKGRTSGRAAILYNEQFF. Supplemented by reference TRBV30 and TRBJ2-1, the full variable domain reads SQTIHQWPATLVQPVGSPLSLECTVEGTSNPNLYWYRQAAGRGLQLLFYSVGIGQISSEVPQNLSASRPQDRQFILSSKKLLLSDSGFYLCAWKGRTSGRAAILYNEQFFGPGTRLTVL.

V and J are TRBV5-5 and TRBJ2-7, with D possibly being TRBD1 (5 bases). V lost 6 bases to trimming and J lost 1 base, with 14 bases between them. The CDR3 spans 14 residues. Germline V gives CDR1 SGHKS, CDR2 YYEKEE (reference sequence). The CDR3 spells CASTLIAGSYEQYF. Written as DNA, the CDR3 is TGTGCCAGCACCCTAATAGCAGGGTCCTACGAGCAGTACTTC.

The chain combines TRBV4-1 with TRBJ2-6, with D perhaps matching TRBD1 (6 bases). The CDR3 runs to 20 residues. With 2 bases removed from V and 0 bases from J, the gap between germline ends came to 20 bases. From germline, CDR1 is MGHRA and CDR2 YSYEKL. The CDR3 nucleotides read TGCGCCAGCAGCCAACAGAGCACGGACAGTTTGTTCTCTGGGGCCAACGTCCTGACTTTC. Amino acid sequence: CASSQQSTDSLFSGANVLTF.

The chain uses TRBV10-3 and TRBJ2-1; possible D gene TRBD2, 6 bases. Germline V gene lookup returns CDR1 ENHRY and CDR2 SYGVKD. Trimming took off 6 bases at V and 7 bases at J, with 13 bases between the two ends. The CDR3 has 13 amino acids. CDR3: CAIRRGPGNEQFF. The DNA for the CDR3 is TGTGCCATCAGGCGGGGTCCAGGAAATGAGCAGTTCTTC.

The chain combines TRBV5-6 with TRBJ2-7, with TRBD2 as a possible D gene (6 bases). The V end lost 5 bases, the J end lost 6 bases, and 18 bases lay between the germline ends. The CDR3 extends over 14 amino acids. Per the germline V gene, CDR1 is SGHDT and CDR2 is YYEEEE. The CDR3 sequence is CASRRQGGDREQYF. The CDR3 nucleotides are TGTGCCAGCAGAAGGCAGGGAGGTGATCGCGAGCAGTACTTC.

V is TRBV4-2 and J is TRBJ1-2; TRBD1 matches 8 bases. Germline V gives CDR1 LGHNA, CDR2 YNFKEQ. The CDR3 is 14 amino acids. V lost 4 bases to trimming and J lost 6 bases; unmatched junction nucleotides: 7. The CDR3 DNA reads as TGTGCCAGCAGCCTACCGGACAGGGCGAATGGCTACACCTTC. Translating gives CASSLPDRANGYTF.

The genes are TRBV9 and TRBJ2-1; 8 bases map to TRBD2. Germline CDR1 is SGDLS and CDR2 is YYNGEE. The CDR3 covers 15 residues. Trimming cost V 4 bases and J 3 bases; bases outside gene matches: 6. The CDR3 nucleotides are TGTGCCAGCAGCCTAAGCGGGAGATTCTACAATGAGCAGTTCTTC. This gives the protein CASSLSGRFYNEQFF.

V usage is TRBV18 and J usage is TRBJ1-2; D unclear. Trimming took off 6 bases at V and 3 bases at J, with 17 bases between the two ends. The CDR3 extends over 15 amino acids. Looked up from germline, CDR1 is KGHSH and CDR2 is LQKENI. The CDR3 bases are TGTGCCAGCTCGCCCGGACCGGAGATGTACTATGGCTACACCTTC. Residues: CASSPGPEMYYGYTF. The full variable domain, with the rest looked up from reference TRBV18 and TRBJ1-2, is NAGVMQNPRHLVRRRGQEARLRCSPMKGHSHVYWYRQLPEEGLKFMVYLQKENIIDESGMPKERFSAEFPKEGPSILRIQQVVRGDSAAYFCASSPGPEMYYGYTFGSGTRLTVV.

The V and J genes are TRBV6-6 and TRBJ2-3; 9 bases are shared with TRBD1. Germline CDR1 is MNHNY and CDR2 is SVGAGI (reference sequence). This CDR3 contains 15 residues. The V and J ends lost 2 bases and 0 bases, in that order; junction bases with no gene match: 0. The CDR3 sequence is CASSYGTGSTDTQYF. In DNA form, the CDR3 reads TGTGCCAGCAGTTACGGGACAGGGAGCACAGATACGCAGTATTTT.

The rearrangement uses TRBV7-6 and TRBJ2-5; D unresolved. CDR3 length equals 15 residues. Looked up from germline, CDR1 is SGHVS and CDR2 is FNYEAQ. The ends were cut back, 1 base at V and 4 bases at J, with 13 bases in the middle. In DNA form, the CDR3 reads TGTGCCAGCAGCTTAGGCCCAGTAGATGGAGAGACCCAGTACTTC. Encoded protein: CASSLGPVDGETQYF.

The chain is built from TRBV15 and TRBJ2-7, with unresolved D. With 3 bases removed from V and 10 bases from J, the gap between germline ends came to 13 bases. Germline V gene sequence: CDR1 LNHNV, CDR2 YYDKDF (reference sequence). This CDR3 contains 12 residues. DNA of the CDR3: TGTGCCACCAGCAGTGGACCGGCATTACAGTACTTC. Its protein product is CATSSGPALQYF.

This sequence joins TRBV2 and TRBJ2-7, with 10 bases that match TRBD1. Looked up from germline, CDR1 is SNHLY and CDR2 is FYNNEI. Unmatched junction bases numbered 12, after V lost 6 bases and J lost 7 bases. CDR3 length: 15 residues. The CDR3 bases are TGTGCCAGCAGAGGTCCGGGACAGGGGCGGGGGGAGCAGTACTTC. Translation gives CASRGPGQGRGEQYF.

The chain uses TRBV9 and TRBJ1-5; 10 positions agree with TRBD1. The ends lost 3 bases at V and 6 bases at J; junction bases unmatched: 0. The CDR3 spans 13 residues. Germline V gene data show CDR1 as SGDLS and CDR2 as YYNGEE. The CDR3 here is CASSGTGGQPQHF. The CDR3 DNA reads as TGTGCCAGCAGCGGGACAGGGGGTCAGCCCCAGCATTTT.

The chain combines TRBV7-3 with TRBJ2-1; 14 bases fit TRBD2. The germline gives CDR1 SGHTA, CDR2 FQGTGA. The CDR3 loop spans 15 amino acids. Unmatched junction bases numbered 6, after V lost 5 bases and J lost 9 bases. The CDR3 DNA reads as TGTGCCAGCAGCGACGGGACTAGCGGGAGTATTGAGCAGTTCTTC. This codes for CASSDGTSGSIEQFF.